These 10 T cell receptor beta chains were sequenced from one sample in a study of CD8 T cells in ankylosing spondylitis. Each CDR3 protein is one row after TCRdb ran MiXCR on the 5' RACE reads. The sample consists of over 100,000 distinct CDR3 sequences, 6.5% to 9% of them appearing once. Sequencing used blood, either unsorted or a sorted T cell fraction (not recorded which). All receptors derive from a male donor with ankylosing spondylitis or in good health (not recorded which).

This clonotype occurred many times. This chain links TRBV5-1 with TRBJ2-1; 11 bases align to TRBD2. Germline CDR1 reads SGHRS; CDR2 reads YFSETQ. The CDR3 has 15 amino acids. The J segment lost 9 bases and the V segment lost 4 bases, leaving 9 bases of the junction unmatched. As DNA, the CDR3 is TGCGCCAGCAGCCTACCTTTAGCGGGAGGGGGTGAGCAGTTCTTC. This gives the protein CASSLPLAGGGEQFF.

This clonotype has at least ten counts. The CDR3 reads CSVAGSLNSPLHF. CDR3 in DNA: TGCAGCGTCGCGGGGTCCCTTAATTCACCCCTCCACTTT. The gene calls are TRBV29-1 and TRBJ1-6; D remains ambiguous. V was cut by 6 bases and J by 6 bases, with 12 bases left in between. In germline, CDR1 is SQVTM, CDR2 ANQGSEA. This CDR3 region has 13 residues. The entire variable domain, with the rest obtained from reference TRBV29-1 and TRBJ1-6, is as follows: SAVISQKPSRDICQRGTSLTIQCQVDSQVTMMFWYRQQPGQSLTLIATANQGSEATYESGFVIDKFPISRPNLTFSTLTVSNMSPEDSSIYLCSVAGSLNSPLHFGNGTRLTVT.

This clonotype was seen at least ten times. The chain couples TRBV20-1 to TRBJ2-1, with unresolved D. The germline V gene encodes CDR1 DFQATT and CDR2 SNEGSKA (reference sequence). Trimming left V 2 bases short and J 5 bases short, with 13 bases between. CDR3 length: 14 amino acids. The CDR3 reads CSARRPYLNNEQFF. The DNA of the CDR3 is TGCAGTGCTAGACGGCCGTACCTGAACAATGAGCAGTTCTTC.

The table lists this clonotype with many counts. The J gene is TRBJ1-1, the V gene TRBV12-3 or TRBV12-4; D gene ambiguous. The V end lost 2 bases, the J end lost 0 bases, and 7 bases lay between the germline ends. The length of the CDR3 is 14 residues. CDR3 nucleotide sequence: TGTGCCAGCAGTTTAATTGCAGTGAACACTGAAGCTTTCTTT. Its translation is CASSLIAVNTEAFF.

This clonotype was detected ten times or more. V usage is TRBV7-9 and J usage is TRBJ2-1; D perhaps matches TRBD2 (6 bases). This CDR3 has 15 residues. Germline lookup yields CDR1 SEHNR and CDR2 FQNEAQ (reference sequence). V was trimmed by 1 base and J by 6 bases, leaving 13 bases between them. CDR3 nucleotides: TGTGCCAGCAGCTTAGTTGGCGGGACCTCCAATGAGCAGTTCTTC. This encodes CASSLVGGTSNEQFF.

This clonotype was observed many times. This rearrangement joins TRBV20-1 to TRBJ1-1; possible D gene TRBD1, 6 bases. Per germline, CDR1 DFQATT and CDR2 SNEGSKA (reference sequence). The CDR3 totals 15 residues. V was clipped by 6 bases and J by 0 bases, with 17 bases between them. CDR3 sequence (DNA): TGCAGTGCCTGGGGGGGCGCGTACATGAACACTGAAGCTTTCTTT. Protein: CSAWGGAYMNTEAFF.

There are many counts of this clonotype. The CDR3 spells CSARDESRTTNEKLFF. CDR3 sequence (DNA): TGCAGTGCTAGAGATGAGTCACGGACAACTAATGAAAAACTGTTTTTT. The rearrangement links TRBV20-1 to TRBJ1-4; D not resolved. The CDR3 is 16 residues long. V gave up 0 bases and J gave up 0 bases, with 11 bases separating them. CDR1 and CDR2 (germline): DFQATT, SNEGSKA (reference sequence).

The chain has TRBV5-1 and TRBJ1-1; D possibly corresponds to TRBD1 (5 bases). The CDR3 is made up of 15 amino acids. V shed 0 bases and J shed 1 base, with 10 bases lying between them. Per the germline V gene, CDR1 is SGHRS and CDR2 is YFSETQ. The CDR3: CASSLATVTNTEAFF. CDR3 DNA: TGCGCCAGCAGCTTGGCGACAGTAACGAACACTGAAGCTTTCTTT.

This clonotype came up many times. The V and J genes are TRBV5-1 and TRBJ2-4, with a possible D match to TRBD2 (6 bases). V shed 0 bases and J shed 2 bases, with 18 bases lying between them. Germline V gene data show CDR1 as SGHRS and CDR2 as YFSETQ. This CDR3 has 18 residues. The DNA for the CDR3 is TGCGCCAGCAGCTTGGAAGGGACTGGTCCCCGAACCAAAAACATTCAGTACTTC. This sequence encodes CASSLEGTGPRTKNIQYF.

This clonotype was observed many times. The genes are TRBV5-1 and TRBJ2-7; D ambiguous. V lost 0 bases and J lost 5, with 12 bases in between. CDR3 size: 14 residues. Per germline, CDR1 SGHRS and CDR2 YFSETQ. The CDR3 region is CASSLAFRRHEQYF. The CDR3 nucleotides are TGCGCCAGCAGCTTGGCTTTCAGGCGCCACGAGCAGTACTTC.